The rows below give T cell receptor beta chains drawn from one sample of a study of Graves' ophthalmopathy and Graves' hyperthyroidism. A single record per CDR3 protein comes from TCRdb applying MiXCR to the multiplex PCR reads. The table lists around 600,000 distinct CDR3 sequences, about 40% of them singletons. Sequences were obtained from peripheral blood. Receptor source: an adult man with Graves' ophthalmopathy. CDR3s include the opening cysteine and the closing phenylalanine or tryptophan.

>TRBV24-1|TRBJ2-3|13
CATSQGITDTQYF
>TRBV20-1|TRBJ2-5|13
CSAGDRDQETQYF
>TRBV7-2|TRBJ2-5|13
CASSLGVAETQYF
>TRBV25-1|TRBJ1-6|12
CASETTESPLHF
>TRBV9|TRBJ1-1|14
CASSGSSGGTEAFF
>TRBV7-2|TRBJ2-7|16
CASSLRFGEGSYEQYF
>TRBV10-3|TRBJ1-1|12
CAISDRNTEAFF
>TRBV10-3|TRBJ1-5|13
CAITDRVGSYEHF
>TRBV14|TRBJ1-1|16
CASSQGWDGYSTEAFF
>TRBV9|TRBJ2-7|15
CASSPRGAGVNEQYF
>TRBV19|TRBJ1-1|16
CASSWASGDAGTEAFF
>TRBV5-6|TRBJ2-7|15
CASSLVNTELYEQYF
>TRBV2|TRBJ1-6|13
CALPGTGGSPLHF
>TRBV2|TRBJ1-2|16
CASSFGFPERNYGYTF
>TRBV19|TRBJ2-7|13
CASSSSGIWEQYF
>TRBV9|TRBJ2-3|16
CASSVEAGVGTDTQYF
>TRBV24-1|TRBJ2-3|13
CATSLAGSDTQYF
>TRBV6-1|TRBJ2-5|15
CASSGGAQGGETQYF
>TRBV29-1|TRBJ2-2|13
CSVRQGLTGELLF
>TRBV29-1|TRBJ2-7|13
CSVAGGATYEQYF
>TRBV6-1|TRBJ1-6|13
CASSDRDNSPLHF
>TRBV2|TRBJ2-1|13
CASSDYREAEQFF
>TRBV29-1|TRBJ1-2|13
CSVMTGANYGYTF
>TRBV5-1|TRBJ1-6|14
CASSSTTGRTPLHF
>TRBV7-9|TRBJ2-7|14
CASSSSGGNYEQYF
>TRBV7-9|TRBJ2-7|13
CASSPGTDYEQYF
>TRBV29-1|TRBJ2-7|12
CSVRDKSYEQYF
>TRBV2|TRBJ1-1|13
CASTIDANTEAFF
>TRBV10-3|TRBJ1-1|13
CASARDRVSEAFF
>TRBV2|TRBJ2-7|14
CASSDFTQSYEQYF
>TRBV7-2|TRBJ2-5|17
CASSLSWNTGEQETQYF
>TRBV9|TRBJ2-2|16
CASSAPTTSSTGELFF
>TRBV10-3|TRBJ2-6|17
CAISGAGTKAGANVLTF
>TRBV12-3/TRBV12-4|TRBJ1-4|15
CASSFWGSGVGKLFF
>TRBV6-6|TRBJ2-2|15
CASSYLRPHSGELFF
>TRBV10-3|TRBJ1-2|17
CAISELAGGRGTYGYTF
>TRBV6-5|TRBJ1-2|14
CASSETRQGTGYTF
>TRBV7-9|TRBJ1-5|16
CASSLTGGLSDQPQHF
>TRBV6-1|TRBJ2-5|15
CASRRGADVIETQYF
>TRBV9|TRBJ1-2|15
CASSVGSGGRNGYTF
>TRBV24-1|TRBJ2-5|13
CASSADRGETQYF
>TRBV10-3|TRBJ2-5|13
CATSWTGQETQYF
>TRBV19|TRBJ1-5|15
CASSTWEYSDQPQHF
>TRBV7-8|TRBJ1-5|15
CASSLSQGSNQPQHF
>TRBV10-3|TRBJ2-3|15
CASSEAGVATDTQYF
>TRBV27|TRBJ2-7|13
CASSSRPGVEQYF
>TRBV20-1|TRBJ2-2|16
CSARDGVAGVTGELFF